This T cell receptor beta chain appears in the sequencing data of a study of blood T cells in healthy people across ages. A second PCR of about 7 to 12 cycles used a sample-barcoded 5' primer and a J-beta primer mix. Every molecule of cDNA carried a tag from a template-switch adaptor with 12 random nucleotides. TCRdb fed the 5' RACE reads into MiXCR, producing one record per CDR3 protein. There are over a million distinct CDR3 sequences in the sample; 42% occur only once, and roughly 7.7% lies in the top ten. Study-level results: Compared with aged donors, long-lived donors showed fewer expanded clones, suggesting selection.

The CDR3 length is 14 residues. V was cut by 9 bases and J by 8 bases, with 20 bases left in between. Germline lookup yields CDR1 MNHEY and CDR2 SVGEGT. Caucasian individuals from Russia who were healthy and aged roughly 6 to 95 acted as donors. A note on this clonotype: No antigen is known for it.

Input material: blood. This receptor was identified in a woman younger than 35 in good health. The rearrangement uses TRBV6-2 or TRBV6-3 and TRBJ2-1; D remains ambiguous. CDR3 sequence (DNA): TGTGCCAGTAAAGCTTTCGCAACTACTTATGAGCAGTTCTTC. This gives the protein CASKAFATTYEQFF.